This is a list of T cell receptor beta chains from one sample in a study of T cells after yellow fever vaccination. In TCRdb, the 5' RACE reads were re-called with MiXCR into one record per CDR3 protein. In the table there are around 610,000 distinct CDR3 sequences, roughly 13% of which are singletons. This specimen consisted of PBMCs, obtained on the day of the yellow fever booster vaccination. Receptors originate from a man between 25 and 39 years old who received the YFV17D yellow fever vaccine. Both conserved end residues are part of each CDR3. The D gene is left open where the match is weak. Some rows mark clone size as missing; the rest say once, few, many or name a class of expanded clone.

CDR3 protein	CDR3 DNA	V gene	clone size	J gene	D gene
CASSSSRGARDKNIQYF	TGTGCCAGCAGTTCCTCGAGGGGGGCCCGAGATAAAAACATTCAGTACTTC	TRBV28	once	TRBJ2-4	-
CASSRSGEPNYEQYF	TGTGCCAGCAGCCGAAGTGGGGAGCCCAACTACGAGCAGTACTTC	TRBV7-2	-	TRBJ2-7	-
CASSLGGGNEQFF	TGTGCCAGCAGTCTCGGGGGGGGCAATGAGCAGTTCTTC	TRBV27	many	TRBJ2-1	TRBD2
CASSPSGWTETQYF	TGTGCCAGCTCACCCTCGGGATGGACAGAGACCCAGTACTTC	TRBV18	few	TRBJ2-5	-
CASRSRGFAETQYF	TGTGCCAGCAGGTCCAGGGGTTTTGCAGAGACCCAGTACTTC	TRBV6-1	few	TRBJ2-5	-
CASSRNPTPEQFF	TGTGCCAGCAGCAGGAACCCGACCCCTGAGCAGTTCTTC	TRBV7-2	few	TRBJ2-1	-
CASSLTSGVIDEQFF	TGCGCCAGCAGCTTGACTAGCGGGGTTATAGATGAGCAGTTCTTC	TRBV5-1	-	TRBJ2-1	TRBD2
CASSSRDSNSGEQFF	TGTGCCAGCAGCTCCCGGGACTCCAACTCTGGAGAGCAGTTCTTC	TRBV7-2	few	TRBJ2-1	-
CSASLGTDSNQPQHF	TGCAGTGCTAGCCTAGGGACAGATAGCAATCAGCCCCAGCATTTT	TRBV20-1	-	TRBJ1-5	TRBD1
CASSFQAGGVGELFF	TGTGCCAGCAGTTTCCAAGCGGGAGGGGTCGGGGAGCTGTTTTTT	TRBV12-3/TRBV12-4	-	TRBJ2-2	TRBD2
CSAMGLAGGFEQYF	TGCAGTGCTATGGGACTAGCGGGAGGGTTCGAGCAGTACTTC	TRBV20-1	few	TRBJ2-7	TRBD2
CASSSPGLAGGSYYEQYF	TGTGCCAGCAGCTCACCGGGACTAGCGGGAGGGTCCTACTACGAGCAGTACTTC	TRBV11-2	-	TRBJ2-7	TRBD2
CASSQGQLNSPLHF	TGTGCCAGCAGCCAAGGACAGCTGAATTCACCCCTCCACTTT	TRBV4-2	few	TRBJ1-6	-
CSARGRWASGLSYNEQFF	TGCAGTGCTAGAGGCCGGTGGGCTAGCGGTTTGTCCTACAATGAGCAGTTCTTC	TRBV20-1	-	TRBJ2-1	TRBD2
CASSQDLRWAGANVLTF	TGTGCCAGCAGCCAAGATCTGAGGTGGGCTGGGGCCAACGTCCTGACTTTC	TRBV3-1	-	TRBJ2-6	-
CSVARAAPYEQYF	TGCAGCGTTGCTCGGGCAGCGCCCTACGAGCAGTACTTC	TRBV29-1	few	TRBJ2-7	-
CASSGGVEQFF	TGTGCCAGCAGTGGAGGGGTCGAGCAGTTCTTC	TRBV27	few	TRBJ2-1	-
CASSRSGTGGSQPQHF	TGTGCCAGCAGCCGCTCCGGGACAGGGGGTTCTCAGCCCCAGCATTTT	TRBV3-1	-	TRBJ1-5	TRBD1
CASSLSDPYPTDTQYF	TGTGCCAGCAGTTTATCGGACCCATATCCCACAGATACGCAGTATTTT	TRBV12-3/TRBV12-4	-	TRBJ2-3	-
CASATSGIYNEQFF	TGTGCCAGCGCGACTAGCGGGATTTACAATGAGCAGTTCTTC	TRBV19	few	TRBJ2-1	TRBD2
CASTDPIRGEKLFF	TGCGCCAGCACAGACCCAATCCGGGGCGAAAAACTGTTTTTT	TRBV5-1	few	TRBJ1-4	-
CSARVRGNTEAFF	TGCAGTGCTAGAGTACGGGGGAACACTGAAGCTTTCTTT	TRBV20-1	few	TRBJ1-1	-
CASNPQGAAYEQYF	TGCGCCAGCAACCCACAGGGGGCAGCCTACGAGCAGTACTTC	TRBV5-1	few	TRBJ2-7	TRBD1
CASSLGVGRQETQYF	TGTGCCAGCAGCCTAGGGGTGGGGCGACAAGAGACCCAGTACTTC	TRBV4-2	few	TRBJ2-5	-
CASSLQGASTEAFF	TGTGCCAGCAGTCTACAGGGGGCGAGCACTGAAGCTTTCTTT	TRBV6-2/TRBV6-3	many	TRBJ1-1	TRBD1
CASSLGPLQYQETQYF	TGCGCCAGCAGCTTGGGCCCCCTCCAGTACCAAGAGACCCAGTACTTC	TRBV5-1	few	TRBJ2-5	-
CSARGGTSGRYGTGELFF	TGCAGTGCTAGGGGAGGGACTAGCGGGAGATATGGCACCGGGGAGCTGTTTTTT	TRBV20-1	-	TRBJ2-2	TRBD2
CASSFPSEGTGGDEQYF	TGTGCCAGCAGCTTTCCCTCCGAAGGGACAGGGGGCGACGAGCAGTACTTC	TRBV7-9	-	TRBJ2-7	TRBD1
CSATPLWNEQFF	TGCAGTGCTACACCCCTCTGGAATGAGCAGTTCTTC	TRBV20-1	-	TRBJ2-1	-
CASSYGQKEQYF	TGTGCCAGCAGTTATGGACAGAAGGAGCAGTACTTC	TRBV28	few	TRBJ2-7	-
CASSLAGLAGDHPLDNEQFF	TGTGCCAGCAGCTTGGCAGGGCTAGCGGGAGACCACCCACTTGACAATGAGCAGTTCTTC	TRBV5-4	few	TRBJ2-1	TRBD2
CSARNRDRAGETQYF	TGCAGTGCTAGGAACCGGGACAGGGCTGGAGAGACCCAGTACTTC	TRBV20-1	-	TRBJ2-5	TRBD1
CATKTGDGSQPQHF	TGTGCCACCAAGACAGGGGATGGGAGTCAGCCCCAGCATTTT	TRBV10-3	few	TRBJ1-5	TRBD1